A selection of T cell receptor beta chains follows, all from one sample in a study of blood T cell repertoires in COVID-19. Measured with immunoSEQ multiplex PCR; TCRdb has only the in-frame clones, and not every one. The data show about 140,000 clones, over 60% seen once. Sequencing was carried out using peripheral blood. The receptors derive from a woman aged 50 to 60 with active or convalescent COVID-19. CDR3s include the opening cysteine and the closing phenylalanine or tryptophan. The D gene is left open where the match is weak. The size of a clone is reported for some rows only, either as once, few or many, or as a class for expanded clones.

V gene: TRBV10-3
D gene: -
clone size: -
J gene: TRBJ1-1
CDR3 DNA: TGTGCCATCAAAGGGACACGGAACACTGAAGCTTTCTTT
CDR3 protein: CAIKGTRNTEAFF

V gene: TRBV3-1/TRBV3-2
D gene: TRBD1
clone size: -
J gene: TRBJ1-1
CDR3 DNA: TGTGCCAGCAGCCCCGGGACAGTTATGAACACTGAAGCTTTCTTT
CDR3 protein: CASSPGTVMNTEAFF

V gene: TRBV11-2
D gene: TRBD1
clone size: -
J gene: TRBJ1-4
CDR3 DNA: TGTGCCAGCAGCGCCTCAGGGGGGAAACTGTTTTTT
CDR3 protein: CASSASGGKLFF

V gene: TRBV6-6
D gene: TRBD1
clone size: -
J gene: TRBJ1-4
CDR3 DNA: TGTGCCAGCAGATCAGGGGGCTCAAATGAAAAACTGTTTTTT
CDR3 protein: CASRSGGSNEKLFF

V gene: TRBV13
D gene: TRBD2
clone size: -
J gene: TRBJ2-1
CDR3 DNA: TGTGCCAGCAGCTCACTAGCGGGGGAGGATGAGCAGTTCTTC
CDR3 protein: CASSSLAGEDEQFF

V gene: TRBV7-8
D gene: TRBD2
clone size: -
J gene: TRBJ2-5
CDR3 DNA: TGTGCCAGCAGCCCCCTGCTAGCGGGGGGCCAAGAGACCCAGTACTTC
CDR3 protein: CASSPLLAGGQETQYF

V gene: TRBV10-3
D gene: TRBD2
clone size: -
J gene: TRBJ2-7
CDR3 DNA: TGTGCCACTTCTCGGGCTTCCAGCGGGGGGGACAACGAGCAGTACTTC
CDR3 protein: CATSRASSGGDNEQYF

V gene: TRBV25-1
D gene: TRBD2
clone size: -
J gene: TRBJ2-2
CDR3 DNA: TGTGCCAGCAGTCAGGCGGGGGGCACCGGGGAGCTGTTTTTT
CDR3 protein: CASSQAGGTGELFF

V gene: TRBV7-9
D gene: TRBD1
clone size: -
J gene: TRBJ1-4
CDR3 DNA: TGTGCCAGCAGCTTAGCAACAGGGGCCACTAATGAAAAACTGTTTTTT
CDR3 protein: CASSLATGATNEKLFF

V gene: TRBV28
D gene: TRBD1
clone size: -
J gene: TRBJ1-2
CDR3 DNA: TGTGCCAGCAGTTTATGGGGGACAGGGAACTATGGCTACACCTTC
CDR3 protein: CASSLWGTGNYGYTF

V gene: TRBV19
D gene: TRBD1
clone size: -
J gene: TRBJ1-1
CDR3 DNA: TGTGCCAGTAGTACCACCCGACAGGGAACCTACACTGAAGCTTTCTTT
CDR3 protein: CASSTTRQGTYTEAFF

V gene: TRBV6-1
D gene: -
clone size: -
J gene: TRBJ1-2
CDR3 DNA: TGTGCCAGCACCCTAGGAGGTCAGGTTAAAGGCTACACCTTC
CDR3 protein: CASTLGGQVKGYTF

V gene: TRBV9
D gene: TRBD2
clone size: -
J gene: TRBJ2-3
CDR3 DNA: TGTGCCAGCAGCGTAGCGGGAGGGTCAGATACGCAGTATTTT
CDR3 protein: CASSVAGGSDTQYF

V gene: TRBV21-1
D gene: -
clone size: once
J gene: TRBJ2-7
CDR3 DNA: TGTGCCAGCAGCAAACACCGTGACAGCTACGAGCAGTACTTC
CDR3 protein: CASSKHRDSYEQYF

V gene: TRBV27
D gene: TRBD1
clone size: few
J gene: TRBJ2-7
CDR3 DNA: TGTGCCAGCAGTCCCCAGACAGGGGGCGTTGAACGGCAGTACTTC
CDR3 protein: CASSPQTGGVERQYF

V gene: TRBV7-9
D gene: TRBD1
clone size: -
J gene: TRBJ2-5
CDR3 DNA: TGTGCCAGCAGACGCCGGGACAGGGGCCAAGAGACCCAGTACTTC
CDR3 protein: CASRRRDRGQETQYF

V gene: TRBV11-2
D gene: TRBD2
clone size: -
J gene: TRBJ2-3
CDR3 DNA: TGTGCCAGCAGCTTAGTTGGGGGGGGGAACACAGATACGCAGTATTTT
CDR3 protein: CASSLVGGGNTDTQYF

V gene: TRBV6-5
D gene: -
clone size: -
J gene: TRBJ2-3
CDR3 DNA: TGTGCCACCTCTTTTAGCGGTAGCACAGATACGCAGTATTTT
CDR3 protein: CATSFSGSTDTQYF

V gene: TRBV13
D gene: TRBD1
clone size: -
J gene: TRBJ1-2
CDR3 DNA: TGTGCCAGCAGCTTGCCGGGACAGGGGAGCTACACCTTC
CDR3 protein: CASSLPGQGSYTF

V gene: TRBV19
D gene: -
clone size: few
J gene: TRBJ1-1
CDR3 DNA: TGTGCCAGTAAAGAACGGAGGGAGGATACTGAAGCTTTCTTT
CDR3 protein: CASKERREDTEAFF

V gene: TRBV9
D gene: -
clone size: few
J gene: TRBJ1-6
CDR3 DNA: TGTGCCAGCAGCACACCCCCGGGAGCGAGCTCCTATAATTCACCCCTCCACTTT
CDR3 protein: CASSTPPGASSYNSPLHF

V gene: TRBV3-1/TRBV3-2
D gene: -
clone size: -
J gene: TRBJ2-2
CDR3 DNA: TGTGCCAGCAGCCTATCCGAGGGTAGTGAGCTGTTTTTT
CDR3 protein: CASSLSEGSELFF

V gene: TRBV5-1
D gene: TRBD1
clone size: -
J gene: TRBJ1-2
CDR3 DNA: TGCGCCAGCAGCTTAGGGACAGGGGAGAACTATGGCTACACCTTC
CDR3 protein: CASSLGTGENYGYTF

V gene: TRBV7-6
D gene: TRBD1
clone size: -
J gene: TRBJ1-1
CDR3 DNA: TGTGCCAGCAGCTTACGACAGGGGTCTGAAGCTTTCTTT
CDR3 protein: CASSLRQGSEAFF

V gene: TRBV6-2/TRBV6-3
D gene: -
clone size: once
J gene: TRBJ2-5
CDR3 DNA: TGTGCCAGCAGTTACCCCAACTCGGCGGGATGGGAGACCCAGTACTTC
CDR3 protein: CASSYPNSAGWETQYF

V gene: TRBV7-8
D gene: TRBD1
clone size: -
J gene: TRBJ1-1
CDR3 DNA: TGTGCCAGCAGCTCCCCCCGACAGGGGAACACTGAAGCTTTCTTT
CDR3 protein: CASSSPRQGNTEAFF

V gene: TRBV11-3
D gene: -
clone size: -
J gene: TRBJ2-1
CDR3 DNA: TGTGCCAGCAGCCCTGGAGGGTGGGAGGAAGGGAATGAGCAGTTCTTC
CDR3 protein: CASSPGGWEEGNEQFF